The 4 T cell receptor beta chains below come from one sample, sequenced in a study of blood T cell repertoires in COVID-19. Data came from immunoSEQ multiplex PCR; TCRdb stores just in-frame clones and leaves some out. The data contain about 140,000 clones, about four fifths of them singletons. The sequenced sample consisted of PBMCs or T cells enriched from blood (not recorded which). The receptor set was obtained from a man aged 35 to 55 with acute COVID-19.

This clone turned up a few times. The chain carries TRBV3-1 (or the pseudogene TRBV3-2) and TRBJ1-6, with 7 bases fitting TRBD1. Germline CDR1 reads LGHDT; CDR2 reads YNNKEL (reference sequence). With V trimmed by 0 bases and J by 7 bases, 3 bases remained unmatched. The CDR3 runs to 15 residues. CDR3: CASSQEYRGNSPLHF. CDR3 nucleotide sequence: TGTGCCAGCAGCCAAGAGTACAGGGGAAATTCACCCCTCCACTTT.

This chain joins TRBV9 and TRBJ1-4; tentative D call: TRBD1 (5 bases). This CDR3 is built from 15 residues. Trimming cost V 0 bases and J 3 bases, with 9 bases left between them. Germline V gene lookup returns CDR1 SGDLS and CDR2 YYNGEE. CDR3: CASSVESQANEKLFF. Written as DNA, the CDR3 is TGTGCCAGCAGCGTAGAGTCACAGGCTAATGAAAAACTGTTTTTT.

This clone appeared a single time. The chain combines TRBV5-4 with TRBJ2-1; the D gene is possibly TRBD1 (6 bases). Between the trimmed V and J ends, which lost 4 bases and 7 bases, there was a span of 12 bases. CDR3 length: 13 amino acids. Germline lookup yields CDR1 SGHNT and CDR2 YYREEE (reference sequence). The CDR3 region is CASSLDRSNEQFF. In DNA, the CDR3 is TGTGCCAGCAGCCTTGACAGGTCGAATGAGCAGTTCTTC.

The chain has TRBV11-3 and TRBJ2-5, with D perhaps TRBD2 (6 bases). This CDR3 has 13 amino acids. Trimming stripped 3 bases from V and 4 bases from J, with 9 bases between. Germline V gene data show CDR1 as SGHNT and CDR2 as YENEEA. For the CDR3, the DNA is TGTGCCAGCAGCTTGAACGGGAGAGAGACCCAGTACTTC. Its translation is CASSLNGRETQYF. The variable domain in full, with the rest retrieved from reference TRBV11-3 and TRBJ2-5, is EAGVVQSPRYKIIEKKQPVAFWCNPISGHNTLYWYLQNLGQGPELLIRYENEEAVDDSQLPKDRFSAERLKGVDSTLKIQPAELGDSAVYLCASSLNGRETQYFGPGTRLLVL.